The 31 T cell receptor beta chains below come from one sample, sequenced in a study of CXCR3-negative and CXCR3-positive naive CD8 T cells. UMI labels and 5' RACE were used to prepare the TRB cDNA libraries. TCRdb reprocessed the 5' RACE reads; each CDR3 protein has one entry and no DNA is given. This sample carries roughly 130,000 distinct CDR3 sequences, with roughly 0.62% going to the ten biggest clones. Findings and limits, study-wide: Higher TRB CDR3 hydrophobicity marked CXCR3-positive naive cells relative to CXCR3-negative naive cells.

No antigens are known for them. The material sequenced was naive CXCR3+ CD8+ T cells from blood. Regarding subset: CD45RO-CCR7+CD27+CD95- naive CD8+ T cells expressing CXCR3 (TNR3+). Receptors were obtained from a human donor in good health. Some clones in this sample may be carry-over from other donors' samples.

CDR3 region: CSAPPPGVSYNEQFF. The chain links TRBV20-1 to TRBJ2-1; TCRdb selects TRBD1, and the lack of DNA leaves this call unchecked. CDR1 and CDR2 from the germline V gene are DFQATT and SNEGSKA (reference sequence). This CDR3 comprises 15 residues.

CDR3 amino acids: CASSQGTGTQETQYF. The V call is TRBV4-3, the J call TRBJ2-5; the TCRdb call, TRBD1, lacks DNA for checking. The CDR3 extends over 15 amino acids. The V gene's germline CDR1 is LGHNA and CDR2 YSLEER.

The genes are TRBV5-1 and TRBJ2-1; TCRdb designates TRBD1, a call that cannot be tested without DNA. The CDR3 has 14 residues. Germline CDR1 SGHRS, CDR2 YFSETQ. CDR3 sequence: CASSPGQGRDEQFF.

The J gene is TRBJ2-3, the V gene TRBV5-4. The CDR3 runs to 12 residues. The germline V gene encodes CDR1 SGHNT and CDR2 YYREEE (reference sequence). CDR3 loop: CGSGPSTDTQYF.

The V call is TRBV3-1, the J call TRBJ2-3; TCRdb proposes TRBD1, but this gene call is untestable without DNA. This CDR3 is built from 17 residues. Looked up from germline, CDR1 is LGHDT and CDR2 is YNNKEL (reference sequence). CDR3 residues: CASSPLDSSSFTDTQYF.

V is TRBV20-1 and J is TRBJ2-7; TCRdb designates TRBD2, a call that cannot be tested without DNA. The CDR3 has 14 amino acids. Germline V gene sequence: CDR1 DFQATT, CDR2 SNEGSKA (reference sequence). This CDR3 reads CSARGLDRSYEQYF.

V usage is TRBV2 and J usage is TRBJ1-1; the D gene TCRdb calls, TRBD1, cannot be checked with no DNA. The CDR3 is made up of 15 amino acids. The germline gives CDR1 SNHLY, CDR2 FYNNEI. CDR3 amino acids: CASSEMEGANTEAFF.

V is TRBV19 and J is TRBJ2-7. CDR1 and CDR2 (germline): LNHDA, SQIVND (reference sequence). The CDR3 is made up of 13 amino acids. Here the CDR3 reads CASSAGYSYEQYF.

The chain has TRBV12-3 or TRBV12-4 and TRBJ1-4. The CDR3 runs to 16 residues. CDR3: CASSLGPTVSNEKLFF.

J is TRBJ2-7 and V is TRBV11-2; the TRBD2 assignment by TCRdb is unverifiable without DNA. The CDR3 consists of 16 residues. Germline V gene sequence: CDR1 SGHAT, CDR2 FQNNGV. CDR3 region: CASSPGTSGTSYEQYF.

V gene TRBV23-1 combines with J gene TRBJ1-1. TRBV23-1 belongs to the ORF category, with a function that is uncertain. The length of the CDR3 is 14 residues. The CDR3 protein is CASSQEVTRPEAFF.

The chain has TRBV15 and TRBJ2-1; the D call of TRBD1 rests on TCRdb alone, since no DNA is present to check it. CDR3 length: 15 residues. Germline V gives CDR1 LNHNV, CDR2 YYDKDF (reference sequence). CDR3 amino acids: CATSRRGPGYDEQFF.

The CDR3 loop reads CASSPAGTLDEQFF. The chain combines TRBV7-3 with TRBJ2-1; TCRdb's D call of TRBD2 is untestable without DNA. The CDR3 covers 14 residues. Germline V lookup: CDR1 SGHTA, CDR2 FQGTGA.

The V and J genes are TRBV4-3 and TRBJ1-1. CDR3 length: 13 amino acids. Germline V CDR1 and CDR2: LGHNA, YSLEER. The CDR3 region is CASSQISMTEAFF.

The V and J genes are TRBV12-3 or TRBV12-4 and TRBJ2-2. This CDR3 is built from 13 residues. CDR3 sequence reads: CASTIEETGELFF.

The rearrangement links TRBV4-3 to TRBJ1-1; without DNA, the TCRdb call of TRBD1 cannot be checked. Per the germline V gene, CDR1 is LGHNA and CDR2 is YSLEER. This CDR3 comprises 15 residues. CDR3 protein: CASSQGRGLHTEAFF.

The gene calls are TRBV11-2 and TRBJ2-2. The CDR3 runs 15 residues. The V gene's germline CDR1 is SGHAT and CDR2 FQNNGV. Here the CDR3 reads CASTRMGSDTGELFF.

This chain joins TRBV29-1 and TRBJ2-1; absent DNA, TCRdb's TRBD1 call cannot be checked. Germline CDR1 and CDR2: SQVTM and ANQGSEA. This CDR3 spans 11 amino acids. This CDR3 is CSVEAPYEQFF.

V gene TRBV5-1 combines with J gene TRBJ1-1; checking the TCRdb D call of TRBD1 is not possible without DNA. The CDR3 is 14 residues long. Germline V gene sequence: CDR1 SGHRS, CDR2 YFSETQ. Here the CDR3 reads CASSLGGPYTEAFF.

V usage is TRBV10-3 and J usage is TRBJ2-2. The germline gives CDR1 ENHRY, CDR2 SYGVKD. The CDR3 loop spans 14 amino acids. The CDR3 loop reads CAISGSTGTGELFF.

This sequence joins TRBV7-9 and TRBJ2-1. The CDR3 sequence is 11 residues long. Looked up from germline, CDR1 is SEHNR and CDR2 is FQNEAQ (reference sequence). CDR3 region: CASSWDSEQFF.

The rearrangement links TRBV18 to TRBJ2-2; with no DNA, the TCRdb D assignment of TRBD2 cannot be verified. Germline V gene sequence: CDR1 KGHSH, CDR2 LQKENI. This CDR3 is 16 amino acids long. The CDR3 loop reads CASSPKPSGNTGELFF.

This chain links TRBV29-1 with TRBJ2-1; TCRdb names TRBD2, which stays unverified in the absence of DNA. CDR1 SQVTM and CDR2 ANQGSEA come from the germline V gene. The CDR3 runs 13 residues. The CDR3 sequence: CSVGGLAANEQFF.

The chain employs TRBV29-1 and TRBJ1-1; TCRdb names TRBD1, which stays unverified in the absence of DNA. The CDR3 sequence is 12 residues long. Germline assignment: CDR1 SQVTM and CDR2 ANQGSEA. The CDR3 protein is CSVEGGNTEAFF. Full variable domain (rest looked up from reference TRBV29-1 and TRBJ1-1): SAVISQKPSRDICQRGTSLTIQCQVDSQVTMMFWYRQQPGQSLTLIATANQGSEATYESGFVIDKFPISRPNLTFSTLTVSNMSPEDSSIYLCSVEGGNTEAFFGQGTRLTVV.

The rearrangement joins TRBV16 to TRBJ1-2; TCRdb reports TRBD1, a call that lacks DNA to check it against. The germline V gene encodes CDR1 KGHSY and CDR2 FQNENV. The CDR3 has 15 residues. The CDR3 region is CASSQRDESNYGYTF.

V usage is TRBV2 and J usage is TRBJ1-6; TCRdb lists TRBD1, though no DNA is available to test this call. This CDR3 comprises 15 residues. CDR1 and CDR2 (germline): SNHLY, FYNNEI. The CDR3 sequence: CASSERVGENSPLHF.

The chain joins TRBV7-8 to TRBJ1-2; no DNA is available, so the TRBD1 call from TCRdb remains unchecked. The CDR3 spans 16 residues. Germline lookup yields CDR1 SGHVS and CDR2 FQNEAQ. The CDR3 region is CASSLVRPGDVYGYTF. The full variable domain, with the rest looked up from reference TRBV7-8 and TRBJ1-2, is GAGVSQSPRYKVAKRGQDVALRCDPISGHVSLFWYQQALGQGPEFLTYFQNEAQLDKSGLPSDRFFAERPEGSVSTLKIQRTQQEDSAVYLCASSLVRPGDVYGYTFGSGTRLTVV.

This sequence joins TRBV7-6 and TRBJ1-4. In germline, CDR1 is SGHVS, CDR2 FNYEAQ. This CDR3 spans 13 amino acids. The CDR3: CASSLYRDEKLFF.

The chain links TRBV29-1 to TRBJ2-1; with no DNA, the TCRdb D assignment of TRBD1 cannot be verified. The V gene's germline CDR1 is SQVTM and CDR2 ANQGSEA. CDR3 length equals 15 residues. The CDR3: CSVETGVNSYNEQFF.

This chain uses TRBV5-1 with TRBJ2-1; TCRdb proposes TRBD1, but this gene call is untestable without DNA. Per the germline V gene, CDR1 is SGHRS and CDR2 is YFSETQ. This CDR3 region has 16 residues. The CDR3 protein is CASSLATSGIYNEQFF.

This sequence joins TRBV5-1 and TRBJ2-3; no DNA is available, so the TRBD2 call from TCRdb remains unchecked. This CDR3 contains 16 residues. CDR1 and CDR2 from the germline V gene are SGHRS and YFSETQ. CDR3 in amino acids: CASSIRTSGGTDTQYF.